The 30 T cell receptor beta chains below all came from one sample that was sequenced in a study of cytomegalovirus exposure and HLA in healthy donors. Libraries were prepared by immunoSEQ multiplex PCR; TCRdb keeps only in-frame clonotypes and omits some of them. The table lists roughly 100,000 clones, roughly nine tenths of them singletons, with less than 2% in the top ten. Material: PBMCs. The receptors derive from a woman aged 18-29 years in good health and CMV-seropositive.

CDR3 bases: TGCGCCAGCAGCCAAGGGGCAGGCCGGAACACTGAAGCTTTCTTT. Translated, it gives CASSQGAGRNTEAFF. This chain links TRBV4-1 with TRBJ1-1; D uncertain. V dropped 1 base and J dropped 1 base, with 10 bases sitting between them. Germline V gene sequence: CDR1 MGHRA, CDR2 YSYEKL. This CDR3 has 15 residues.

The V call is TRBV9, the J call TRBJ2-1, with TRBD2 matching 11 bases. Trimming at V came to 4 bases and at J to 0 bases, leaving 6 bases not matched to a gene. The CDR3 length is 17 residues. Germline assignment: CDR1 SGDLS and CDR2 YYNGEE. The CDR3 nucleotides are TGTGCCAGCAGCTGGGGACTAGCGGTTAGCTCCTACAATGAGCAGTTCTTC. It encodes CASSWGLAVSSYNEQFF.

The chain has TRBV2 and TRBJ1-6; TRBD1 matches at 9 bases. This CDR3 region has 14 residues. Unmatched junction bases numbered 4, after V lost 6 bases and J lost 7 bases. Germline-derived CDR1 and CDR2 are SNHLY and FYNNEI. The CDR3 reads CASSGTGRNSPLHF. The DNA for the CDR3 is TGTGCCAGCAGCGGGACAGGGAGGAATTCACCCCTCCACTTT.

The genes are TRBV15 and TRBJ2-3, with 9 bases that match TRBD2. There are 18 residues in the CDR3. V was clipped by 0 bases and J by 1 base; unmatched bases: 8. Per germline, CDR1 LNHNV and CDR2 YYDKDF (reference sequence). CDR3 sequence reads: CATSREAGLAPRTDTQYF. CDR3 sequence (DNA): TGTGCCACCAGCAGAGAAGCGGGACTAGCCCCTCGCACAGATACGCAGTATTTT.

The chain links TRBV7-9 to TRBJ1-2; the D gene is possibly TRBD1 (6 bases). With 2 bases removed from V and 3 bases from J, the gap between germline ends came to 13 bases. CDR3 length equals 15 residues. In germline, CDR1 is SEHNR, CDR2 FQNEAQ (reference sequence). The CDR3 sequence is CASSLLTGKDYGYTF. The CDR3 DNA reads TGTGCCAGCAGCTTATTGACAGGCAAGGACTATGGCTACACCTTC.

The V call is TRBV11-2, the J call TRBJ2-3, with a weak D call TRBD1 (5 bases). Germline V gene lookup returns CDR1 SGHAT and CDR2 FQNNGV. V was clipped by 2 bases and J by 6 bases, with 9 bases between them. CDR3 size: 13 residues. The CDR3 nucleotides read TGTGCCAGCAGCTTATCCCCAGGGGATACGCAGTATTTT. It specifies CASSLSPGDTQYF.

The chain recombines TRBV9 with TRBJ2-3; the match to TRBD1 covers 10 bases. The V segment lost 3 bases and the J segment 4 bases; nucleotides outside the gene matches: 2. The CDR3 has 14 amino acids. Per germline, CDR1 SGDLS and CDR2 YYNGEE. CDR3 nucleotide sequence: TGTGCCAGCAGCGATGGACAGGGGGCAGATACGCAGTATTTT. As protein: CASSDGQGADTQYF.

The chain links TRBV7-9 to TRBJ2-7; a weak D match, TRBD1 (7 bases). The CDR3 runs to 16 residues. The ends were cut back, 6 bases at V and 3 bases at J, with 21 bases in the middle. The V gene's germline CDR1 is SEHNR and CDR2 FQNEAQ (reference sequence). Here the CDR3 reads CASSSKARGQFYEQYV. The CDR3 DNA follows: TGTGCCAGCAGTTCCAAAGCGCGGGGACAGTTCTACGAGCAGTACGTC.

This clone occurred once. The V call is TRBV19, the J call TRBJ1-1, with D possibly TRBD1 on 5 matching bases. This CDR3 contains 15 residues. The V gene's germline CDR1 is LNHDA and CDR2 SQIVND (reference sequence). V shed 6 bases and J shed 1 base, with 15 bases lying between them. CDR3 coding DNA: TGTGCCAGTAGACCTGACAGCGGGGGGAACACTGAAGCTTTCTTT. Protein product: CASRPDSGGNTEAFF.

The table lists this clone with a few counts. V gene TRBV4-2 combines with J gene TRBJ1-2, with 8 bases matching TRBD1. This CDR3 comprises 14 residues. The germline V gene encodes CDR1 LGHNA and CDR2 YNFKEQ. With V trimmed by 1 base and J by 7 bases, 5 bases remained unmatched. CDR3 DNA: TGTGCCAGCAGCCAAGCGGACAGGGACTCTGGCTACACCTTC. This translates into CASSQADRDSGYTF.

The chain has TRBV7-9 and TRBJ2-5; perhaps TRBD2 as D (7 bases). The CDR3 is 14 amino acids. Germline CDR1 and CDR2: SEHNR and FQNEAQ (reference sequence). V was shortened by 7 bases and J by 2 bases, with 14 bases between the two germline ends. CDR3 bases: TGTGCCAGCATCAAGGGGGGGCTACAAGAGACCCAGTACTTC. This codes for CASIKGGLQETQYF.

The chain has TRBV9 and TRBJ2-3, with 12 nucleotides matching TRBD2. Trimming at V came to 0 bases and at J to 3 bases, leaving 2 bases not matched to a gene. This CDR3 spans 16 amino acids. Looked up from germline, CDR1 is SGDLS and CDR2 is YYNGEE. CDR3: CASSVVGLAGTDTQYF. DNA for the CDR3: TGTGCCAGCAGCGTAGTAGGACTAGCGGGGACAGATACGCAGTATTTT.

The chain employs TRBV5-1 and TRBJ1-6, with TRBD1 identical over 10 bases. The CDR3 totals 14 residues. Germline V lookup: CDR1 SGHRS, CDR2 YFSETQ. V shed 4 bases, J shed 8 bases, and the junction held 3 bases outside the gene matches. The DNA of the CDR3 is TGCGCCAGCAGCCCGGGGACAGGGGATTCACCCCTCCACTTT. Protein sequence: CASSPGTGDSPLHF.

This chain joins TRBV6-1 and TRBJ2-5, with 8 bases identical to TRBD2. This CDR3 is built from 15 residues. The germline gives CDR1 MNHNS, CDR2 SASEGT. V dropped 3 bases and J dropped 5; count of bases not matched to a gene: 8. The CDR3 DNA follows: TGTGCCAGCAGTGAGTTGGCGGGGGGCACGGAGACCCAGTACTTC. Translating it yields CASSELAGGTETQYF.

The rearrangement joins TRBV6-1 to TRBJ2-1; D remains ambiguous. CDR1 and CDR2 from the germline V gene are MNHNS and SASEGT. V lost 0 bases and J lost 3, with 15 bases in between. This CDR3 is built from 17 residues. As DNA, the CDR3 is TGTGCCAGCAGTGAAGCTGGTATCGGAGACCACTACAATGAGCAGTTCTTC. The encoded protein is CASSEAGIGDHYNEQFF.

The chain uses TRBV28 and TRBJ1-2; no reliable D call. Trimming left V 3 bases short and J 3 bases short, with 11 bases between. The CDR3 totals 14 residues. Germline V gene lookup returns CDR1 MDHEN and CDR2 SYDVKM. This chain's CDR3 is CASSFLGRHYGYTF. In DNA form, the CDR3 reads TGTGCCAGCAGTTTTCTCGGGAGGCACTATGGCTACACCTTC.

The V gene is TRBV4-1, the J gene TRBJ2-3; TRBD2 is a possible D gene (5 bases). Germline V gene lookup returns CDR1 MGHRA and CDR2 YSYEKL. CDR3 size: 14 residues. V lost 4 bases and J 0 bases, leaving 8 bases between the germline ends. CDR3 sequence reads: CASSRGVSTDTQYF. CDR3 sequence (DNA): TGCGCCAGCAGCCGGGGAGTTAGCACAGATACGCAGTATTTT.

The genes are TRBV19 and TRBJ2-5, with TRBD2 as a possible D gene (6 bases). The V end lost 4 bases, the J end lost 4 bases, and 16 bases lay between the germline ends. CDR3 length equals 15 residues. Germline lookup yields CDR1 LNHDA and CDR2 SQIVND (reference sequence). The CDR3 region has the DNA TGTGCCAGTAGTACGGGACTGATAAAGGGAGAGACCCAGTACTTC. Translation: CASSTGLIKGETQYF.

V usage is TRBV5-6 and J usage is TRBJ1-2; no clear D. The CDR3 loop spans 16 amino acids. Germline CDR1 is SGHDT and CDR2 is YYEEEE. Between the trimmed V and J ends, which lost 2 bases and 1 base, there was a span of 15 bases. CDR3 protein: CASSFEGFSVNYGYTF. The CDR3 DNA follows: TGTGCCAGCAGCTTCGAGGGTTTTAGCGTTAACTATGGCTACACCTTC.

CDR3 sequence reads: CASRRPYRGSGSTEAFF. DNA of the CDR3: TGTGCCAGCAGGAGACCTTACCGCGGGAGCGGGAGCACTGAAGCTTTCTTT. The V call is TRBV7-2, the J call TRBJ1-1; D is ambiguous. The CDR3 has 17 amino acids. Trimming shortened V by 6 bases and J by 4 bases, and 24 bases separated the two germline ends. The germline V gene has CDR1 SGHTA and CDR2 FQGNSA.

The rearrangement joins TRBV9 to TRBJ2-5; no clear D gene. Trimming stripped 1 base from V and 2 bases from J, with 9 bases between. CDR1 is SGDLS, CDR2 YYNGEE, per germline. This CDR3 contains 14 residues. CDR3 coding DNA: TGTGCCAGCAGCGTAACTACAACACAAGAGACCCAGTACTTC. This sequence encodes CASSVTTTQETQYF.

The rearrangement joins TRBV6-5 to TRBJ1-1; D perhaps matches TRBD1 (6 bases). This CDR3 is 10 amino acids long. Trimming removed 8 bases from V and 13 bases from J, with 14 bases in between. Germline assignment: CDR1 MNHEY and CDR2 SVGAGI. CDR3 amino acids: CASAGARVFF. The CDR3 DNA reads TGTGCCAGCGCGGGGGCGCGGGTTTTCTTT.

V and J are TRBV5-4 and TRBJ2-5, with 7 bases aligning to TRBD1. V trimming: 2 bases; J trimming: 2 bases; junction bases outside the gene matches: 3. The CDR3 has 14 residues. From germline, CDR1 is SGHNT and CDR2 YYREEE (reference sequence). CDR3 DNA: TGTGCCAGCAGCTTCGGGGACAGTCAAGAGACCCAGTACTTC. Translated, it gives CASSFGDSQETQYF.

The rearrangement joins TRBV5-1 to TRBJ2-3; 14 bases align to TRBD2. The CDR3 spans 16 residues. The V gene's germline CDR1 is SGHRS and CDR2 YFSETQ. J gave up 5 bases and V 3 bases, and 5 bases lay outside the gene matches. The CDR3 sequence is CASSYRTSGGQDTQYF. The CDR3 coding sequence is TGCGCCAGCAGCTACAGGACTAGCGGGGGGCAAGATACGCAGTATTTT.

The rearrangement links TRBV11-1 to TRBJ1-4, with D possibly matching TRBD1 (5 bases). This CDR3 has 15 amino acids. The ends were cut back, 0 bases at V and 1 base at J, with 6 bases in the middle. Germline CDR1 reads SGHAT; CDR2 reads FQDESV (reference sequence). CDR3 protein: CASSLAGQTNEKLFF. The CDR3 coding sequence is TGTGCCAGCAGCTTAGCAGGACAAACTAATGAAAAACTGTTTTTT.

This clone was detected once. The CDR3 loop is CASSRDRVSDTQYF. In DNA, the CDR3 is TGTGCCAGCAGCCGGGACAGGGTGTCGGATACGCAGTATTTT. This chain joins TRBV6-1 and TRBJ2-3, with TRBD1 matching 9 bases. CDR1 and CDR2 from the germline V gene are MNHNS and SASEGT. The CDR3 has 14 residues. V dropped 6 bases and J dropped 6; count of bases not matched to a gene: 7.

Comment on this clone: This sample also contains other DNA sequences that code for the same CDR3. The genes are TRBV10-3 and TRBJ1-1; the D gene is possibly TRBD1 (5 bases). Trimming stripped 5 bases from V and 1 base from J, with 8 bases between. CDR1 and CDR2 (germline): ENHRY, SYGVKD. CDR3 length: 13 amino acids. This CDR3 reads CAISLTGNTEAFF. The CDR3 nucleotides read TGTGCCATCAGTCTAACAGGGAACACTGAAGCTTTCTTT.

On this clone itself: An end of the junction does not agree with germline; a read error may underlie this. J is TRBJ2-2 and V is TRBV18; D not certain. Germline V gene data show CDR1 as KGHSH and CDR2 as LQKENI. The length of the CDR3 is 16 residues. The chain's CDR3 is CASSPRTGLGTGELFF. The CDR3 DNA reads TGTGCCAGCTCCCCACGAACGGGTCTGGGCACCGGGGAGCTGTTTTTT.

The rearrangement links TRBV5-1 to TRBJ2-1; TRBD2 is a possible D gene (6 bases). Germline V gene data show CDR1 as SGHRS and CDR2 as YFSETQ. Trimming removed 4 bases at V and 2 bases at J, with 16 bases between. The CDR3 loop spans 16 amino acids. This CDR3 reads CASSPSGRTPYNEQFF. DNA for the CDR3: TGCGCCAGCAGCCCCTCAGGGAGGACTCCCTACAATGAGCAGTTCTTC.

J is TRBJ1-2 and V is TRBV6-1; D is unresolved. The CDR3 loop spans 15 amino acids. V was cut by 3 bases and J by 4 bases, with 15 bases left in between. Germline CDR1 is MNHNS and CDR2 is SASEGT. The chain's CDR3 is CASSEREAEVYGYTF. In DNA, the CDR3 is TGTGCCAGCAGTGAGCGAGAAGCCGAAGTCTATGGCTACACCTTC.